A selection of T cell receptor beta chains follows, all from one sample in a study of cytotoxic CD8 clonotypes in ibrutinib-treated CLL. Sequencing used immunoSEQ multiplex PCR; TCRdb keeps in-frame clones, though not all of them. The sample yields approximately 130,000 clones, 84% seen once. The starting material was PBMCs, obtained after 24 months of ibrutinib treatment. All receptors derive from a human donor with chronic lymphocytic leukemia. Both conserved end residues are part of each CDR3. The order of the fields is J gene, D gene, V gene, clone size, CDR3 protein, CDR3 DNA. D genes are given only for firm matches. Not all rows give a size; the values are once, few, many and, for expanded clones, a class.

J: TRBJ1-1
D: .
V: TRBV6-5
size: .
CDR3: CVSEKSMNTEAFF
DNA: TGTGTCAGCGAGAAAAGTATGAACACTGAAGCTTTCTTT

J: TRBJ1-2
D: TRBD1
V: TRBV7-9
size: .
CDR3: CASSVGQGAGYGYTF
DNA: TGTGCCAGCAGCGTAGGACAGGGGGCTGGCTATGGCTACACCTTC

J: TRBJ1-2
D: TRBD1
V: TRBV18
size: once
CDR3: CASSPGDRVFGYTF
DNA: TGTGCCAGCTCACCAGGAGACAGGGTGTTCGGCTACACCTTC

J: TRBJ1-5
D: TRBD1
V: TRBV7-3
size: .
CDR3: CASSLNFGTGARGGNQPQHF
DNA: TGTGCCAGCAGCTTAAATTTTGGGACAGGGGCTCGAGGGGGCAATCAGCCCCAGCATTTT

J: TRBJ1-4
D: .
V: TRBV29-1
size: .
CDR3: CSVVTGRNEKLFF
DNA: TGCAGCGTTGTTACTGGCAGAAATGAAAAACTGTTTTTT

J: TRBJ1-4
D: .
V: TRBV19
size: .
CDR3: CASRKSGFFTGEKLFF
DNA: TGTGCCAGTAGAAAATCGGGATTCTTCACAGGAGAAAAACTGTTTTTT

J: TRBJ2-2
D: .
V: TRBV19
size: .
CDR3: CASRRRTNTGELFF
DNA: TGTGCCAGTAGACGGCGGACGAACACCGGGGAGCTGTTTTTT

J: TRBJ2-5
D: .
V: TRBV30
size: .
CDR3: CAWRGAGETQYF
DNA: TGTGCCTGGAGGGGGGCCGGGGAGACCCAGTACTTC

J: TRBJ2-7
D: .
V: TRBV5-7
size: once
CDR3: CASSLAARGDDEQYF
DNA: TGTGCCAGCAGCTTGGCCGCCAGGGGTGACGACGAGCAGTACTTC

J: TRBJ2-7
D: .
V: TRBV6-5
size: .
CDR3: CASSQLAFGYEQYF
DNA: TGTGCCAGCAGTCAGCTAGCCTTCGGGTACGAGCAGTACTTC

J: TRBJ2-5
D: .
V: TRBV7-2
size: .
CDR3: CASSLEGLLGTQYF
DNA: TGTGCCAGCAGCTTAGAGGGGCTTCTCGGGACCCAGTACTTC

J: TRBJ2-3
D: TRBD2
V: TRBV7-9
size: .
CDR3: CASSPGTSGANTDTQYF
DNA: TGTGCCAGCAGCCCAGGGACTAGCGGGGCTAACACAGATACGCAGTATTTT

J: TRBJ1-2
D: .
V: TRBV13
size: few
CDR3: CASSSSTQGGYTF
DNA: TGTGCCAGCAGCTCGTCAACACAAGGAGGCTACACCTTC

J: TRBJ2-7
D: TRBD1
V: TRBV5-1
size: .
CDR3: CASSLTGGVSYEQYF
DNA: TGCGCCAGCAGCTTGACAGGGGGCGTATCCTACGAGCAGTACTTC

J: TRBJ1-2
D: TRBD1
V: TRBV7-8
size: .
CDR3: CASSLEDRGPFYGYTF
DNA: TGTGCCAGCAGCCTAGAGGACAGGGGGCCTTTCTATGGCTACACCTTC

J: TRBJ2-7
D: TRBD1
V: TRBV5-4
size: once
CDR3: CASSSARTGSYEQYF
DNA: TGTGCCAGCAGCTCGGCCCGGACAGGCTCCTACGAGCAGTACTTC

J: TRBJ2-2
D: .
V: TRBV7-2
size: .
CDR3: CASSLPVSGELFF
DNA: TGTGCCAGCAGCTTACCGGTATCCGGGGAGCTGTTTTTT

J: TRBJ2-7
D: TRBD2
V: TRBV7-9
size: .
CDR3: CASSLPGGEQYF
DNA: TGTGCCAGCAGCTTACCCGGGGGGGAACAGTACTTC

J: TRBJ2-1
D: TRBD1
V: TRBV19
size: .
CDR3: CASSIRDRGYEQFF
DNA: TGTGCCAGTAGTATCCGGGACAGGGGCTATGAGCAGTTCTTC

J: TRBJ1-1
D: .
V: TRBV9
size: .
CDR3: CASSVGTGRNTEAFF
DNA: TGTGCCAGCAGCGTGGGAACAGGGAGGAACACTGAAGCTTTCTTT

J: TRBJ2-7
D: TRBD2
V: TRBV9
size: .
CDR3: CASSTGLAGSYEQYF
DNA: TGTGCCAGCAGCACGGGACTAGCAGGCTCCTACGAGCAGTACTTC

J: TRBJ1-2
D: .
V: TRBV11-2
size: .
CDR3: CASSPSVDYGYTF
DNA: TGTGCCAGCAGCCCCTCTGTGGACTATGGCTACACCTTC

J: TRBJ1-3
D: .
V: TRBV19
size: .
CDR3: CASSTDLRNTIYF
DNA: TGTGCCAGTAGTACGGACCTCCGGAACACCATATATTTT

J: TRBJ1-4
D: .
V: TRBV6-6
size: few
CDR3: CASSYLGQGGEKLFF
DNA: TGTGCCAGCAGTTATCTAGGGCAGGGCGGTGAAAAACTGTTTTTT

J: TRBJ2-7
D: .
V: TRBV6-5
size: few
CDR3: CASSYSFGLSYEQYF
DNA: TGTGCCAGCAGTTACTCGTTTGGACTCTCCTACGAGCAGTACTTC

J: TRBJ2-4
D: TRBD1
V: TRBV4-3
size: .
CDR3: CASSKDRDVNIQYF
DNA: TGCGCCAGCAGCAAGGACAGGGATGTAAACATTCAGTACTTC